This T cell receptor beta chain was observed in a study of blood T cell repertoires in COVID-19. For the study at large: Acute-phase and convalescent COVID-19 samples originated in the United States, Italy and Spain. Sample material is recorded as cDNA or gDNA derived from T cells, B-cell-depleted T cells, or PBMCs.

In the original workflow: The authors estimated nucleated cell counts from reference gene primer amplification. Here immunoSEQ multiplex PCR was the method, and the copy in TCRdb shows in-frame clones only, minus some. From that table come the V and J calls and clone size; the DNA was used to work out D and trimming. The sample holds about 120,000 clones; less than 95% are singletons and the top ten take 1.8%. Sequenced: peripheral blood. The receptor was derived from a human donor with active COVID-19. The donor label of this sample is uncertain.

The CDR3 region is CASSLAVGQPLAFF. The CDR3 DNA is TGTGCCAGCAGCTTAGCAGTGGGACAGCCTTTAGCTTTCTTT. The chain joins TRBV7-2 to TRBJ1-1; TRBD1 aligns across 7 bases. V shed 0 bases and J 10 bases; nucleotides not matched to a gene: 8. The CDR3 sequence is 14 residues long. Germline values: CDR1 SGHTA, CDR2 FQGNSA. The entire variable domain, with the rest obtained from reference TRBV7-2 and TRBJ1-1, is as follows: GAGVSQSPSNKVTEKGKDVELRCDPISGHTALYWYRQSLGQGLEFLIYFQGNSAPDKSGLPSDRFSAERTGGSVSTLTIQRTQQEDSAVYLCASSLAVGQPLAFFGQGTRLTVV.